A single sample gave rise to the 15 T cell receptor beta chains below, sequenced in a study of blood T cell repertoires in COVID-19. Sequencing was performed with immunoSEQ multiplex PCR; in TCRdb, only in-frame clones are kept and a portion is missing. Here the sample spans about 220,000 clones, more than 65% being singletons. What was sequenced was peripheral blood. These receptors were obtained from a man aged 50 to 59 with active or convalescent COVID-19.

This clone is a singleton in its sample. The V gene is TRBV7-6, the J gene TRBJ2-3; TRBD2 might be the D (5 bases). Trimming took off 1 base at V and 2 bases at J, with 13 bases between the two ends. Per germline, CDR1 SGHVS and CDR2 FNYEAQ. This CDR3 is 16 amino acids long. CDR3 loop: CASSLVGAPSTDTQYF. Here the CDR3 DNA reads TGTGCCAGCAGCTTAGTGGGAGCCCCTTCCACAGATACGCAGTATTTT.

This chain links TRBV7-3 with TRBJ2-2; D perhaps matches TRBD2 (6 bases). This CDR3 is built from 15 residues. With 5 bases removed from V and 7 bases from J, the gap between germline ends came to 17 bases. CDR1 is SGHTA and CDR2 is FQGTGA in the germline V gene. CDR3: CASSPAWGEVGELFF. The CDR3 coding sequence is TGTGCCAGCAGCCCCGCCTGGGGGGAGGTCGGGGAGCTGTTTTTT.

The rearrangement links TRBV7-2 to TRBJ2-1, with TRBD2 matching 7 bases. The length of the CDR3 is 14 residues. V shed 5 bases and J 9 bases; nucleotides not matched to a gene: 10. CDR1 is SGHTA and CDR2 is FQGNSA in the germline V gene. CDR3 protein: CASSPLRGGGEQFF. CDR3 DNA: TGTGCCAGCAGCCCCCTTCGGGGCGGGGGTGAGCAGTTCTTC.

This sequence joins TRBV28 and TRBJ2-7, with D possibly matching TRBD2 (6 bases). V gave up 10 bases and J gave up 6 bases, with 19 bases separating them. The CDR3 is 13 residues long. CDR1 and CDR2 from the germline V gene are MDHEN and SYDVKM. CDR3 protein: CAITGAGNREQYV. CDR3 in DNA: TGTGCCATCACGGGCGCGGGGAATCGCGAGCAGTACGTC.

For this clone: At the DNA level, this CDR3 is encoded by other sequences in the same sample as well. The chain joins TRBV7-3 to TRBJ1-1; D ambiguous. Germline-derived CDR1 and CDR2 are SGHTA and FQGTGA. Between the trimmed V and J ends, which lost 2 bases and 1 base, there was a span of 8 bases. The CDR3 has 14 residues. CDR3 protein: CASSLGAGNTEAFF. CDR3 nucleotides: TGTGCCAGCAGCTTAGGCGCGGGGAACACTGAAGCTTTCTTT. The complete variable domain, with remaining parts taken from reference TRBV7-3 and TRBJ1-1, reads GAGVSQTPSNKVTEKGKYVELRCDPISGHTALYWYRQSLGQGPEFLIYFQGTGAADDSGLPNDRFFAVRPEGSVSTLKIQRTERGDSAVYLCASSLGAGNTEAFFGQGTRLTVV.

In nucleotides, the CDR3 is TGTGCCAGTAGTATAGGTGGGGGACCCGGGGGCTACAATGAGCAGTTCTTC. Protein product: CASSIGGGPGGYNEQFF. The chain links TRBV19 to TRBJ2-1; maybe TRBD2 (6 bases). CDR1 is LNHDA, CDR2 SQIVND, per germline (reference sequence). V gave up 1 base and J gave up 3 bases, with 16 bases separating them. CDR3 size: 17 residues.

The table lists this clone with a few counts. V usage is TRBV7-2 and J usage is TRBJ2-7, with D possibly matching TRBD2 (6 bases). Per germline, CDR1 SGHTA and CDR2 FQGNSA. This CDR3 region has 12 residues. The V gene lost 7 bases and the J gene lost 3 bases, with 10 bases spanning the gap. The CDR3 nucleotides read TGTGCCAGCACCGGGAGAGGCTACGAGCAGTACTTC. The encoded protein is CASTGRGYEQYF.

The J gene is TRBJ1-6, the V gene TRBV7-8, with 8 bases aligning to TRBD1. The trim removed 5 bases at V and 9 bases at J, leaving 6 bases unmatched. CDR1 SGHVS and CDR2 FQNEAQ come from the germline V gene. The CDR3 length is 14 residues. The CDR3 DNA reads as TGTGCCAGCAGCCAGGACAGGGTGGTTTCACCCCTCCACTTT. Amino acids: CASSQDRVVSPLHF.

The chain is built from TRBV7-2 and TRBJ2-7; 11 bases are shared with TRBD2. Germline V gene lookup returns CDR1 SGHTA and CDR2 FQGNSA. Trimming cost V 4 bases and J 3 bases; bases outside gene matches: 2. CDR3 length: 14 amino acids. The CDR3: CASSWGLAVYEQYF. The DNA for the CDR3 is TGTGCCAGCAGCTGGGGACTAGCGGTCTACGAGCAGTACTTC.

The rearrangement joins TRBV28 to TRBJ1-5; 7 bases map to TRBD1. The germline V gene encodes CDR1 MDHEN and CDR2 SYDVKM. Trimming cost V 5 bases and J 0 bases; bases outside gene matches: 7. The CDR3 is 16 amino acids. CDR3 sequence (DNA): TGTGCCAGCAGTCCTGGGACAGCTTATAGCAATCAGCCCCAGCATTTT. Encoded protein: CASSPGTAYSNQPQHF.

Here the CDR3 DNA reads TGTGCCAGCAGCCCTGGGGGCAGGGTTGAAGCTTTCTTT. It translates to CASSPGGRVEAFF. The V and J genes are TRBV3-1 (or the pseudogene TRBV3-2) and TRBJ1-1; the D gene is possibly TRBD1 (6 bases). The CDR3 sequence is 13 residues long. The germline V and J ends were trimmed by 4 bases and 7 bases, with 13 bases remaining between them. The germline V gene encodes CDR1 LGHDT and CDR2 YNNKEL (reference sequence).

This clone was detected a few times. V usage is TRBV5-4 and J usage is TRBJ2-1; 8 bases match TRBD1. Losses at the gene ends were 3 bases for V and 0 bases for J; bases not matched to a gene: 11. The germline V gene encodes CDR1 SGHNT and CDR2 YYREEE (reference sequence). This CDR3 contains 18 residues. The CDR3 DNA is TGTGCCAGCAGCTCCTCAGGCAGGGGGCAAAGCTCCTACAATGAGCAGTTCTTC. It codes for CASSSSGRGQSSYNEQFF.

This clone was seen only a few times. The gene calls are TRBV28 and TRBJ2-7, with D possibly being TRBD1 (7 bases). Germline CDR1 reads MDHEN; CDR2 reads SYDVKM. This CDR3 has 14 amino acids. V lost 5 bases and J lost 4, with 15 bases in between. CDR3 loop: CASSAPGGFYEQYF. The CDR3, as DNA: TGTGCCAGCAGTGCACCAGGGGGGTTTTACGAGCAGTACTTC.

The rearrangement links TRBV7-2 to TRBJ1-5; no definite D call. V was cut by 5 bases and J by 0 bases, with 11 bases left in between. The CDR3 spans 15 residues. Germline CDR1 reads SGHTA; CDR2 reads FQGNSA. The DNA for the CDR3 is TGTGCCAGCAGCCCCCGGGGTGATAGCAATCAGCCCCAGCATTTT. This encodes CASSPRGDSNQPQHF.

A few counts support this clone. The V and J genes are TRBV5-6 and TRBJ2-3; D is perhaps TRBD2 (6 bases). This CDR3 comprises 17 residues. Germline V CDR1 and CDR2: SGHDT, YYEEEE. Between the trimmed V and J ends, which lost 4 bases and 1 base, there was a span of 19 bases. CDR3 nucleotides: TGTGCCAGCAGCCGACTCACTGGGCGGGACGGCACAGATACGCAGTATTTT. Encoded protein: CASSRLTGRDGTDTQYF.